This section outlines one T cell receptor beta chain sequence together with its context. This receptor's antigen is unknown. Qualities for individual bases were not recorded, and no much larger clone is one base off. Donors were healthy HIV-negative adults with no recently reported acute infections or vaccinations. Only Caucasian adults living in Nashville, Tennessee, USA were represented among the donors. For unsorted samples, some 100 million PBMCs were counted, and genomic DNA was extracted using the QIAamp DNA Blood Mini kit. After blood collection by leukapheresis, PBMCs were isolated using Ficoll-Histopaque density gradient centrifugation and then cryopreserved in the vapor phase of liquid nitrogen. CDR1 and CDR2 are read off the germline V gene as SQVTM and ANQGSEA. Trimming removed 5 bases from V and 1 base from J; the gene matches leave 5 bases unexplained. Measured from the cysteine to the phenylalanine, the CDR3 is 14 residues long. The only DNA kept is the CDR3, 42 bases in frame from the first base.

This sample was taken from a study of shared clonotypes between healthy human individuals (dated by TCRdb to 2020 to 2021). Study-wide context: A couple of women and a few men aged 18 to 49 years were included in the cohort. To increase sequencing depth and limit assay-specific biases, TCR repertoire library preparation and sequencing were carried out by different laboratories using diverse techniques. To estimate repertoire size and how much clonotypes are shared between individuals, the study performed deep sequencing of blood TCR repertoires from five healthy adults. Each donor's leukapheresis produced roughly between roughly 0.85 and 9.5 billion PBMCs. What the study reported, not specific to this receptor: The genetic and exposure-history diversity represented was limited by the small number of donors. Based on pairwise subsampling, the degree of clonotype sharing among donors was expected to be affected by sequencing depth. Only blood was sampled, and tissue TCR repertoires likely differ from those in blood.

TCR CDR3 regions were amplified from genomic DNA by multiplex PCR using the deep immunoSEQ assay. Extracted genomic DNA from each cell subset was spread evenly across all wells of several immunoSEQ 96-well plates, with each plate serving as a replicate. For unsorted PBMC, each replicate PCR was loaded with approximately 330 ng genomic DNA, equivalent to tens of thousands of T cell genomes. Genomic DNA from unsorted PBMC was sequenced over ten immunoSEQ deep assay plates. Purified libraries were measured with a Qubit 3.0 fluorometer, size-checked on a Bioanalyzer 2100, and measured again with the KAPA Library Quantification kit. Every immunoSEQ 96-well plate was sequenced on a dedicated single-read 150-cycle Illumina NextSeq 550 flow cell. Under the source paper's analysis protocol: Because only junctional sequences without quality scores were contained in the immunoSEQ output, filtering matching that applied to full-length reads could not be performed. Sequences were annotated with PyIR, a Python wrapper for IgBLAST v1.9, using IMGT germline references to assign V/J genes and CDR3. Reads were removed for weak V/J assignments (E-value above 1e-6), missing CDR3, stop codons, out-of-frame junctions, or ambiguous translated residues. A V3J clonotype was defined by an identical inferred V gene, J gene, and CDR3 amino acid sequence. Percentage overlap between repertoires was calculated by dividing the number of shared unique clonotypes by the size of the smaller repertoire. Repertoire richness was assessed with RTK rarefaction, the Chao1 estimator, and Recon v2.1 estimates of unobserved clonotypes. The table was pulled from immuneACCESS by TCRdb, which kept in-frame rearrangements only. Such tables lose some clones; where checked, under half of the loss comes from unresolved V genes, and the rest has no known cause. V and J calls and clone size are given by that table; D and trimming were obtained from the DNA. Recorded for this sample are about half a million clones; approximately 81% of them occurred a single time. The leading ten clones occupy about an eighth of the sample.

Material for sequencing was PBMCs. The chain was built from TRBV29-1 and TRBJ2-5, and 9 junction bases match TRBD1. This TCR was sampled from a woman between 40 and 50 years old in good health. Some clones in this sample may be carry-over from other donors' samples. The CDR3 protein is CSVLGQGAQETQYF. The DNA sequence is TGCAGCGTTCTGGGACAGGGTGCCCAAGAGACCCAGTACTTC.